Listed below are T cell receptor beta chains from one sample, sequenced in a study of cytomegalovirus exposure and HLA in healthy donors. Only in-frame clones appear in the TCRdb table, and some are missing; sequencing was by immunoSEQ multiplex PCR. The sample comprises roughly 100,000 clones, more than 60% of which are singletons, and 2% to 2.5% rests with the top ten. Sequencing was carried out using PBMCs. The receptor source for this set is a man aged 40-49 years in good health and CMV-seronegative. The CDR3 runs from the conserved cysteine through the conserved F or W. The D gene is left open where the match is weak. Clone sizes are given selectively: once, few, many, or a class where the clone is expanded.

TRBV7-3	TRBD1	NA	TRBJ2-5	TGTGCCAGCAGCCGGGGACAGGTAGAGACCCAGTACTTC	CASSRGQVETQYF
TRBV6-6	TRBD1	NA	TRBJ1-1	TGTGCCAGCAGAACTACAGGGGAGGTGAACACTGAAGCTTTCTTT	CASRTTGEVNTEAFF
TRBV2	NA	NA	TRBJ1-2	TGTGCCAGCAGTGAAGCCAGGTTAGACTATGGCTACACCTTC	CASSEARLDYGYTF
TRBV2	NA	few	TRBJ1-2	TGTGCCAGCGAACCTGCGGTGGCAGCTAACTATGGCTACACCTTC	CASEPAVAANYGYTF
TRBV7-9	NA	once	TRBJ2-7	TGTTCCAGCAGCTACCAGGGATCCGTCTCCTACGAGCAGTACTTC	CSSSYQGSVSYEQYF
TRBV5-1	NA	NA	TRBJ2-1	TGCGCCAGCAGCAGGGGGGACAGAAGAAATGAGCAGTTCTTC	CASSRGDRRNEQFF
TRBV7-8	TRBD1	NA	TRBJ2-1	TGTGCCAGCAGCGTTACCCAGGGGGCCGTTGAGCAGTTCTTC	CASSVTQGAVEQFF
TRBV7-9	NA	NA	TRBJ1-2	TGTGCCAGCAGCTTAGGGGCCCCAGGCTATGGCTACACCTTC	CASSLGAPGYGYTF
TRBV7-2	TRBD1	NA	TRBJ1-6	TGTGCCAGCGGCTACACAGGGGGCCTTAATTCACCCCTCCACTTT	CASGYTGGLNSPLHF
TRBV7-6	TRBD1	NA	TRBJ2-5	TGTGCCAGCAGCCGCGACAGGGGAGAGACCCAGTACTTC	CASSRDRGETQYF
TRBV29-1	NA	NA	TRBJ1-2	TGCAGCTCCCGGGACTCCTATGGCTACACCTTC	CSSRDSYGYTF
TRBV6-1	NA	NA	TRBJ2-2	TGTGCCAGCAGTGAAGGACAGAACACCGGGGAGCTGTTTTTT	CASSEGQNTGELFF
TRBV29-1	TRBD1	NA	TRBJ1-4	TGCAGCGTTGTGACAGGGGTTAATGAAAAACTGTTTTTT	CSVVTGVNEKLFF
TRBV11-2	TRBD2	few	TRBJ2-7	TGTGCCAGCAGCGATCCTCGGGGGAAGCGGGGGGGCCTCGACGAGCAGTACTTC	CASSDPRGKRGGLDEQYF
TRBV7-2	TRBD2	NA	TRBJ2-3	TGTGCCAGCAGCTTAGTCGCGGGGGGGCTGGATACGCAGTATTTT	CASSLVAGGLDTQYF
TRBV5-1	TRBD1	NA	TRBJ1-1	TGCGCCAGCAGCGGAACAGGGGGTGGGAACACTGAAGCTTTCTTT	CASSGTGGGNTEAFF
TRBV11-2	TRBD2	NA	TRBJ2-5	TGTGCCAGCAGCTTATTGCGGGGGGAGACCCAGTACTTC	CASSLLRGETQYF
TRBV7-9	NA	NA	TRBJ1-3	TGTGCCAGCAGCTTAATATCAGTCTCTGGAAACACCATATATTTT	CASSLISVSGNTIYF
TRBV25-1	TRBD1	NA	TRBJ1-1	TGTGCCATCACCTACGGGACAGGGAACACTGAAGCTTTCTTT	CAITYGTGNTEAFF
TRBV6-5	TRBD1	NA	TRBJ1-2	TGTGCCAGCAGTCAGGACAGGTCTAACTATGGCTACACCTTC	CASSQDRSNYGYTF
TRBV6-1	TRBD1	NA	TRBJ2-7	TGTGCCAGCAGTGAATTATGGGACAGGGTCTACGAGCAGTACTTC	CASSELWDRVYEQYF
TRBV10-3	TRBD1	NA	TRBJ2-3	TGTGCCAGTACAGGGGCCAGCACAGATACGCAGTATTTT	CASTGASTDTQYF